This T cell receptor (beta chain) was recorded in a study of T cell responses to AZD1222 COVID-19 vaccine. General study findings and limits: Increases in Spike-specific TCR breadth and depth were seen after two AZD1222 doses. Only a handful of AZD1222 recipients were seropositive at baseline. The donor cohort was predominantly white British with a female majority, and clonal diversity may have been underestimated.

Comments on this clone: Its antigen remains unknown.

The germline V gene has CDR1 SGHTA and CDR2 FQGNSA. V shed 2 bases and J shed 0 bases, with 8 bases lying between them. The CDR3 is 15 residues long. The method was immunoSEQ multiplex PCR; TCRdb's version includes in-frame clones alone and lacks a portion of them. Counted here are tens of thousands of clones, roughly 78% occurring once; the ten biggest clones make up 5.8%. This receptor was obtained from an adult in good health. The rearrangement links TRBV7-2 to TRBJ2-1; D not certain. The material was peripheral blood, obtained on day 0 of AZD1222 vaccination. CDR3 DNA: TGTGCCAGCAGCTTAAGTCGGAGCTCCTACAATGAGCAGTTCTTC. Translation: CASSLSRSSYNEQFF.